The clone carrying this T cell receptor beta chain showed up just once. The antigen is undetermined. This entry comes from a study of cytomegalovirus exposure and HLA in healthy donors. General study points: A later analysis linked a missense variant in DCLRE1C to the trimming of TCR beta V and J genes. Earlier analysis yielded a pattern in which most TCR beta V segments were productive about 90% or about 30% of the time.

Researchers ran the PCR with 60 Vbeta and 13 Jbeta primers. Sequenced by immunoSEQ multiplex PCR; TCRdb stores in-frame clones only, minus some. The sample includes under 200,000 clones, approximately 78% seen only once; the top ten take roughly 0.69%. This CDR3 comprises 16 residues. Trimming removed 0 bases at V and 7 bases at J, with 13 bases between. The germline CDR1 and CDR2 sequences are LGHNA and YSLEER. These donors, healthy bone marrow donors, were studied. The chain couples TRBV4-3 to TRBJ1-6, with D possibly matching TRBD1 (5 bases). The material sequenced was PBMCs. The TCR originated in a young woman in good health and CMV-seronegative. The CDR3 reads CASSQDPRASNSPLHF. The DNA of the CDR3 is TGCGCCAGCAGCCAAGACCCCAGGGCCTCAAATTCACCCCTCCACTTT.